This T cell receptor beta chain is drawn from a study of cytomegalovirus exposure and HLA in healthy donors. Use of 60 Vbeta and 13 Jbeta primers characterized the PCR. Measured with immunoSEQ multiplex PCR; TCRdb has only the in-frame clones, and not every one. The repertoire holds some 110,000 clones, with approximately 78% as singletons. The CDR3 runs 15 residues. The germline gives CDR1 MNHEY, CDR2 SVGAGI. Unmatched junction bases numbered 3, after V lost 5 bases and J lost 0 bases. The chain uses TRBV6-5 and TRBJ2-2, with TRBD1 matching 7 bases. Sequenced material: PBMCs. This clonotype was sampled from a woman aged 25-40 years in good health and CMV-seronegative. The CDR3 spells CASSPGTANTGELFF. The CDR3 nucleotides read TGTGCCAGCAGTCCCGGGACAGCGAACACCGGGGAGCTGTTTTTT.